A selection of T cell receptor beta chains follows, all from one sample in a study of cytomegalovirus exposure and HLA in healthy donors. The table came from immunoSEQ multiplex PCR; TCRdb's copy has only in-frame clones and leaves some out. Its clone listing holds 200,000 to 250,000 clones. The specimen sequenced was PBMCs. The receptors were sampled from a girl aged 2-10 years in good health and CMV-seropositive. Each CDR3 is given with its conserved first and last residue. A D gene is named only where the DNA matches it firmly.

TRBJ1-4,TRBV4-2,-,CASSREIGTHSEKLFF,TGTGCCAGCAGCCGAGAGATTGGGACACATTCAGAAAAACTGTTTTTT
TRBJ1-4,TRBV7-9,-,CASSQEGSEKLFF,TGTGCCAGCAGCCAAGAAGGGAGCGAAAAACTGTTTTTT
TRBJ1-1,TRBV6-5,-,CASSYSADSSFREAFF,TGTGCCAGCAGTTACTCGGCGGACAGCTCCTTTCGTGAAGCTTTCTTT
TRBJ2-6,TRBV28,-,CASSLTRDSGANVLTF,TGTGCCAGCAGTTTAACCCGGGACTCTGGGGCCAACGTCCTGACTTTC
TRBJ2-6,TRBV28,-,CASHGPSGANVLTF,TGTGCCAGCCACGGTCCCTCTGGGGCCAACGTCCTGACTTTC
TRBJ2-1,TRBV28,TRBD2,CASTLPSGGEQFF,TGTGCCAGCACCCTCCCTAGCGGGGGAGAGCAGTTCTTC
TRBJ2-2,TRBV5-6,TRBD1,CASSFGQGRTGELFF,TGTGCCAGCAGCTTCGGACAGGGCCGCACCGGGGAGCTGTTTTTT
TRBJ2-5,TRBV6-5,-,CASRIGRLGGTQYF,TGTGCCAGCAGGATTGGACGGTTGGGAGGGACCCAGTACTTC
TRBJ2-7,TRBV6-1,TRBD2,CASRLSGSNYEQYF,TGTGCCAGCAGACTTAGCGGGAGTAACTACGAGCAGTACTTC
TRBJ2-7,TRBV27,-,CASSSSSYEQYF,TGTGCCAGCAGCTCTAGCTCCTACGAGCAGTACTTC
TRBJ2-3,TRBV5-1,TRBD1,CASSSYGQVQDTQYF,TGCGCCAGCAGCTCGTACGGACAGGTTCAGGATACGCAGTATTTT
TRBJ2-2,TRBV19,TRBD2,CASSFPPTSGNPGELFF,TGTGCCAGTAGTTTCCCCCCGACTAGCGGGAACCCCGGGGAGCTGTTTTTT
TRBJ1-2,TRBV27,TRBD1,CASQGPRGEGYTF,TGTGCCAGCCAGGGGCCCAGGGGGGAAGGCTACACCTTC
TRBJ2-1,TRBV7-8,TRBD1,CASSSGTDYNEQFF,TGTGCCAGCAGCTCCGGGACAGACTACAATGAGCAGTTCTTC
TRBJ2-3,TRBV9,TRBD2,CASSSRKAGGSTDTQYF,TGTGCCAGCAGCTCCCGCAAAGCGGGAGGGAGCACAGATACGCAGTATTTT
TRBJ2-1,TRBV5-6,TRBD1,CASSWPGTGNEQFF,TGTGCCAGCAGCTGGCCCGGGACAGGTAATGAGCAGTTCTTC
TRBJ2-5,TRBV15,TRBD2,CATSGLRESGRQETQYF,TGTGCCACCAGCGGGTTGCGGGAGTCAGGCCGCCAGGAGACCCAGTACTTC
TRBJ2-5,TRBV7-9,TRBD1,CASSSPLPRTGEKETQYF,TGTGCCAGCAGCTCCCCCCTCCCCCGCACAGGGGAAAAAGAGACCCAGTACTTC
TRBJ2-3,TRBV9,TRBD1,CASSVFDRVGTDTQYF,TGTGCCAGCAGCGTATTCGACAGGGTCGGGACAGATACGCAGTATTTT
TRBJ1-2,TRBV13,-,CASNRYGTFGYTF,TGTGCCAGCAACCGATACGGGACTTTTGGCTACACCTTC
TRBJ2-7,TRBV10-3,TRBD2,CAIRLGGSGEQYF,TGTGCCATCAGACTGGGGGGGTCGGGCGAGCAGTACTTC
TRBJ2-7,TRBV2,-,CASSVRRGWEEGTYEQYF,TGTGCCAGCAGTGTGCGAAGGGGGTGGGAAGAAGGCACCTACGAGCAGTACTTC
TRBJ1-1,TRBV5-1,TRBD1,CASKTGEGRNTEAFF,TGCGCCAGCAAGACAGGGGAGGGCAGGAACACTGAAGCTTTCTTT
TRBJ2-5,TRBV27,-,CASIGGNGLETQYF,TGTGCCAGCATTGGAGGTAACGGGTTGGAGACCCAGTACTTC
TRBJ2-3,TRBV4-1,TRBD2,CASRSPTSGRGKDTQYF,TGCGCCAGCAGGAGTCCGACTAGCGGGAGAGGTAAAGATACGCAGTATTTT
TRBJ2-6,TRBV7-9,TRBD1,CASSHGQGLANVLTF,TGTGCCAGCAGCCATGGACAGGGGTTGGCCAACGTCCTGACTTTC
TRBJ2-3,TRBV7-2,-,CASSPSSGYVTDTQYF,TGTGCCAGCAGCCCGTCGAGCGGATATGTCACAGATACGCAGTATTTT
TRBJ2-1,TRBV27,-,CASSSWGQLYNEQFF,TGTGCCAGCAGTTCATGGGGGCAGCTTTACAATGAGCAGTTCTTC
TRBJ2-1,TRBV27,TRBD2,CASSSRTSGSPGGLNEQFF,TGTGCCAGCAGTTCTAGGACTAGCGGTTCCCCCGGGGGGCTAAATGAGCAGTTCTTC
TRBJ1-2,TRBV4-1,TRBD1,CASSQGQGSYYGYTF,TGCGCCAGCAGCCAAGGACAGGGGTCGTACTATGGCTACACCTTC
TRBJ1-1,TRBV6-1,-,CASSLRPLNTEAFF,TGTGCCAGCAGTCTCAGGCCTTTGAACACTGAAGCTTTCTTT
TRBJ1-1,TRBV7-2,TRBD1,CASSLSGQQNTEAFF,TGTGCCAGCAGCCTATCGGGACAGCAGAACACTGAAGCTTTCTTT
TRBJ1-1,TRBV7-9,-,CASSTFLSATGNTEAFF,TGTGCCAGCAGCACTTTCTTAAGTGCGACAGGGAACACTGAAGCTTTCTTT
TRBJ2-7,TRBV5-1,TRBD1,CASSITGGGYEQYF,TGCGCCAGCAGCATTACAGGGGGCGGTTACGAGCAGTACTTC
TRBJ2-7,TRBV5-5,-,CASSSVPRGKGYEQYF,TGTGCCAGCAGCTCCGTCCCCAGGGGAAAAGGGTACGAGCAGTACTTC
TRBJ1-2,TRBV11-2,-,CASSPMGEGRSNYGYTF,TGTGCCAGCAGCCCAATGGGGGAGGGTAGGTCCAACTATGGCTACACCTTC
TRBJ1-5,TRBV25-1,TRBD1,CASSGDRGTNQPQHF,TGTGCCAGCAGTGGGGACAGGGGGACCAATCAGCCCCAGCATTTT